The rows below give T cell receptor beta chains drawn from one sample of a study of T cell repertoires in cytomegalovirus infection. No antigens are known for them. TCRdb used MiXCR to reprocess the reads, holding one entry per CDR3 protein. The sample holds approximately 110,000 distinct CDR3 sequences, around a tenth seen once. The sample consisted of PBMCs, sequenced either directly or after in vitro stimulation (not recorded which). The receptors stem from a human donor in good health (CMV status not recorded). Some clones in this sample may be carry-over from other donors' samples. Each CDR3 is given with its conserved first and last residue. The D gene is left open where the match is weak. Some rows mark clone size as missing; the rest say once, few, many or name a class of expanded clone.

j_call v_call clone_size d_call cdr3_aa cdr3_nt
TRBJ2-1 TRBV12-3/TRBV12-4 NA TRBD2 CASSSPSGRNNEQFF TGTGCCAGCAGTTCCCCTAGCGGACGGAACAATGAGCAGTTCTTC
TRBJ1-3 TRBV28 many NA CASILGNGNTIYF TGTGCCAGCATATTAGGGAATGGAAACACCATATATTTT
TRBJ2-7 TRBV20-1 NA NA CSAEVGASYEQYF TGCAGTGCTGAGGTGGGTGCATCCTACGAGCAGTACTTC
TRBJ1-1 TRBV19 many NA CASSTTTPGRNTEAFF TGTGCCAGTAGTACTACAACCCCAGGGAGGAACACTGAAGCTTTCTTT
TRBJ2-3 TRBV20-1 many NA CSARGFLNTDTQYF TGCAGTGCTAGAGGTTTCCTAAACACAGATACGCAGTATTTT
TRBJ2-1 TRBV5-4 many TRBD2 CASSSLLPSGFNEQFF TGTGCCAGCAGCTCGCTCCTGCCTAGCGGGTTTAATGAGCAGTTCTTC
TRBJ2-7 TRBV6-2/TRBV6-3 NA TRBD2 CASSIAGGAGEQYF TGTGCCAGCAGTATAGCGGGAGGAGCGGGGGAGCAGTACTTC
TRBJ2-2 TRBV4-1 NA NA CASSQQGQGELFF TGCGCCAGCAGCCAACAGGGGCAGGGGGAGCTGTTTTTT
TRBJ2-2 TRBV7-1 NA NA CASSSARGGELFF TGTGCCAGCAGCTCAGCGAGGGGAGGGGAGCTGTTTTTT
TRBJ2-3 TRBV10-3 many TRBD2 CAARVGAGVADTQYF TGTGCCGCCAGAGTAGGGGCGGGAGTGGCAGATACGCAGTATTTT
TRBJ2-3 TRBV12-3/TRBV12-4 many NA CASSTETTSTDTQYF TGTGCCAGCAGTACTGAGACTACTAGCACAGATACGCAGTATTTT
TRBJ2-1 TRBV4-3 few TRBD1 CASSRTGGAGEQFF TGCGCCAGCAGCCGGACAGGGGGCGCGGGGGAGCAGTTCTTC
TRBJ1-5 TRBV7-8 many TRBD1 CASSGPGRTGNQPQHF TGTGCCAGCAGCGGCCCCGGCAGGACAGGAAATCAGCCCCAGCATTTT
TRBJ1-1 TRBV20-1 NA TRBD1 CSAGTGREVEAFF TGCAGTGCCGGGACAGGGAGAGAAGTTGAAGCTTTCTTT
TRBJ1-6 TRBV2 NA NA CASSARAANSPLHF TGTGCCAGCAGTGCCCGGGCGGCGAATTCACCCCTCCACTTT
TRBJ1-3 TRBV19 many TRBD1 CASSRGQVGSGNTIYF TGTGCCAGTAGTAGGGGACAGGTGGGTTCTGGAAACACCATATATTTT
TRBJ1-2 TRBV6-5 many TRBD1 CASSYSQGAGSYGYTF TGTGCCAGCAGTTACTCTCAGGGGGCGGGAAGCTATGGCTACACCTTC
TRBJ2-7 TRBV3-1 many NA CASSQTFSGTLQFSYEQYF TGTGCCAGCAGCCAAACATTCTCTGGGACACTACAATTCTCCTACGAGCAGTACTTC
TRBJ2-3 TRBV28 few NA CASSFGDEQGAPKQYF TGTGCCAGCAGTTTCGGGGATGAACAGGGCGCGCCGAAGCAGTATTTT
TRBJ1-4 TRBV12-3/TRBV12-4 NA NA CASSFGTREKLFF TGTGCCAGCAGTTTTGGGACCCGGGAAAAACTGTTTTTT
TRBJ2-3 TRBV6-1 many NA CASSEGAYRVTDTQYF TGTGCCAGCAGTGAAGGGGCCTACAGGGTCACAGATACGCAGTATTTT
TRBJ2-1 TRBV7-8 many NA CASSSEYNEQFF TGTGCCAGCAGCTCTGAATACAATGAGCAGTTCTTC
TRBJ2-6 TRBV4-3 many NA CASGYPGWGANVLTF TGCGCCAGCGGATACCCGGGCTGGGGGGCCAACGTCCTGACTTTC